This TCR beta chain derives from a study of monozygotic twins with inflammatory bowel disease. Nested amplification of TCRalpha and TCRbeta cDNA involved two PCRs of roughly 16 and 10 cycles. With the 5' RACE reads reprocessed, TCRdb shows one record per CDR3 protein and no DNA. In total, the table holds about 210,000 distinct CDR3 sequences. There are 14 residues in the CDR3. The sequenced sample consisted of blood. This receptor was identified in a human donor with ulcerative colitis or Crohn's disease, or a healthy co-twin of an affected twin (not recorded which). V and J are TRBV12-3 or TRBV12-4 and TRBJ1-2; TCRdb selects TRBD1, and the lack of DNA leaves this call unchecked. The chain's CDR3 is CASSLGDRVNGYTF.